This T cell receptor beta chain is drawn from a study of a mutant IDH1 vaccine in newly diagnosed glioma. Across the whole study: An approximately 62% male, approximately 38% female split and a mean age of approximately 40 years characterized treated patients. Radiotherapy, temozolomide, or both had been given previously, and both were given to most.

Time point noted: baseline, week 1 (first vaccination visit). Treatment noted: pre-vaccination baseline after standard-of-care therapy. Every donor had a new WHO grade 3 or 4 astrocytoma that was IDH1-mutant, with loss of nuclear ATRX. On this clone: The antigen is not known.

Generated by immunoSEQ multiplex PCR, the TCRdb table keeps only in-frame clones and is missing some. The sample has over 75,000 clones, roughly 90% seen once. Findings and caveats of the study: Immune responses arising from the vaccine appeared in approximately 92% of patients.

Material: PBMCs, obtained from a glioma patient treated with radiotherapy, temozolomide or both. The source is a woman in her forties or fifties with glioma.

The CDR3 is CASSGRSYNSPLHF. The CDR3 region has the DNA TGTGCCAGCAGCGGACGGAGCTATAATTCACCCCTCCACTTT. The chain has TRBV6-1 and TRBJ1-6, with D unclear. With 6 bases removed from V and 3 bases from J, the gap between germline ends came to 9 bases. CDR3 length: 14 amino acids. Germline CDR1 is MNHNS and CDR2 is SASEGT.